These T cell receptor beta chains were read from a single sample in a study of beta chain features in type 1 diabetes. Sequenced by immunoSEQ multiplex PCR; TCRdb stores in-frame clones only, minus some. The sample carries hundreds of thousands of clones, roughly 30% recorded once. Sequencing was done on a sample of naive CD4+ T cells from blood. The receptors come from a man aged 18 to 30 in good health. CDR3s include the opening cysteine and the closing phenylalanine or tryptophan. D genes are given only for firm matches. Only part of the rows carry a size: once, few, many, or a class if the clone is expanded.

TRBV19,.,TRBJ2-1,.,CASRILSGSSYNEQFF,TGTGCCAGTAGGATTCTTAGCGGAAGCTCCTACAATGAGCAGTTCTTC
TRBV9,.,TRBJ2-5,.,CASSVGVSGQETQYF,TGTGCCAGCAGCGTAGGGGTTAGCGGACAAGAGACCCAGTACTTC
TRBV30,few,TRBJ2-7,TRBD1,CAWSLDRGGPYEQYF,TGTGCCTGGAGCCTCGACAGGGGAGGACCCTACGAGCAGTACTTC
TRBV29-1,.,TRBJ2-5,TRBD1,CSVYRGYQETQYF,TGCAGCGTTTACAGGGGGTACCAAGAGACCCAGTACTTC
TRBV5-1,.,TRBJ2-5,TRBD1,CASSWTGETETQYF,TGCGCCAGCAGCTGGACAGGGGAGACGGAGACCCAGTACTTC
TRBV7-9,.,TRBJ2-1,.,CASSAFNEQFF,TGTGCCAGCAGCGCGTTCAATGAGCAGTTCTTC
TRBV6-6,once,TRBJ2-5,.,CASNTRGETQYF,TGTGCCAGCAATACCCGGGGAGAGACCCAGTACTTC
TRBV29-1,few,TRBJ2-1,TRBD2,CSVAGGRSSGEQFF,TGCAGCGTTGCGGGCGGGAGAAGTAGTGGTGAGCAGTTCTTC
TRBV5-1,few,TRBJ2-1,.,CASSTGPPMNEQFF,TGCGCCAGCAGCACAGGACCGCCAATGAATGAGCAGTTCTTC
TRBV30,.,TRBJ1-3,.,CAWNPGISYLSGNTIYF,TGTGCCTGGAATCCCGGGATCTCATACCTCTCTGGAAACACCATATATTTT
TRBV11-2,.,TRBJ2-1,.,CASSTDLAKLYNEQFF,TGTGCCAGCAGCACCGATCTAGCGAAACTATACAATGAGCAGTTCTTC
TRBV15,.,TRBJ2-1,TRBD1,CATSRYGQDNEQFF,TGTGCCACCAGCAGATACGGACAGGACAATGAGCAGTTCTTC
TRBV9,.,TRBJ2-6,TRBD1,CASSVSGQGLSGANVLTF,TGTGCCAGCAGCGTTTCGGGACAGGGGCTCTCTGGGGCCAACGTCCTGACTTTC
TRBV2,.,TRBJ2-1,.,CASSEEGGVEQFF,TGTGCCAGCAGTGAAGAAGGGGGAGTGGAGCAGTTCTTC
TRBV5-1,few,TRBJ2-5,TRBD2,CASSLLAGEETQYF,TGCGCCAGCAGCTTGCTAGCGGGAGAAGAGACCCAGTACTTC
TRBV11-3,few,TRBJ2-3,.,CASSLDGATDTQYF,TGTGCCAGCAGCTTGGACGGGGCCACAGATACGCAGTATTTT
TRBV6-5,.,TRBJ2-1,.,CASSYSLEGGEQFF,TGTGCCAGCAGTTACTCGCTTGAGGGAGGTGAGCAGTTCTTC
TRBV7-9,.,TRBJ2-1,TRBD2,CASSHSGIYNEQFF,TGTGCCAGCAGCCATAGCGGGATCTACAATGAGCAGTTCTTC
TRBV28,.,TRBJ2-7,.,CASMGRSKEYF,TGTGCCAGCATGGGACGGTCCAAGGAGTACTTC
TRBV7-2,few,TRBJ2-7,TRBD1,CASSDRTGPPYEQYF,TGTGCCAGCAGCGACCGGACAGGTCCCCCCTACGAGCAGTACTTC
TRBV29-1,few,TRBJ2-7,.,CSVGGPGPYEQYF,TGCAGCGTGGGGGGACCGGGCCCTTACGAGCAGTACTTC
TRBV15,.,TRBJ2-2,.,CATSRDFTGELFF,TGTGCCACCAGCAGAGATTTCACCGGGGAGCTGTTTTTT
TRBV28,.,TRBJ2-7,.,CASSLVTQKQYF,TGTGCCAGCAGTTTGGTCACACAAAAGCAGTACTTC
TRBV20-1,.,TRBJ2-1,.,CSTGSYNEQFF,TGCAGTACCGGCTCCTACAATGAGCAGTTCTTC
TRBV7-9,.,TRBJ2-7,.,CASSPRAGSYKQYF,TGTGCCAGCAGCCCCCGGGCAGGGAGCTACAAGCAGTACTTC
TRBV28,.,TRBJ2-7,.,CASSTPGRGVEQYF,TGTGCCAGCAGTACACCCGGTAGGGGGGTCGAGCAGTACTTC
TRBV2,.,TRBJ2-1,.,CASSGGRTMNEQFF,TGTGCCAGCAGTGGGGGACGGACAATGAATGAGCAGTTCTTC
TRBV6-5,.,TRBJ2-7,TRBD2,CASSRERGSYEQYF,TGTGCCAGCTCGCGGGAGCGGGGCTCCTACGAGCAGTACTTC
TRBV18,.,TRBJ2-1,.,CASSLYNEQFF,TGTGCCAGCTCCCTGTACAATGAGCAGTTCTTC
TRBV30,.,TRBJ1-5,TRBD1,CAWSKNRGQPQHF,TGTGCCTGGAGTAAGAACAGGGGTCAGCCCCAGCATTTT
TRBV4-1,.,TRBJ2-4,.,CASSQDNRLAKNIQYF,TGCGCCAGCAGCCAAGATAACAGGCTAGCCAAAAACATTCAGTACTTC
TRBV18,.,TRBJ2-6,TRBD2,CASSPSGVGSGTGANVLTF,TGTGCCAGCTCACCGAGCGGGGTAGGGTCTGGAACTGGGGCCAACGTCCTGACTTTC
TRBV25-1,few,TRBJ2-5,.,CASTTKVMETQYF,TGTGCCAGCACAACGAAAGTAATGGAGACCCAGTACTTC
TRBV7-2,few,TRBJ2-7,.,CASSLDYYEQYF,TGTGCCAGCAGCCTGGATTACTACGAGCAGTACTTC
TRBV5-1,few,TRBJ2-1,TRBD2,CASSLAGTSGYNEQFF,TGCGCCAGCAGCTTGGCCGGGACTAGCGGGTACAATGAGCAGTTCTTC
TRBV30,.,TRBJ1-5,TRBD1,CAWSGTGGQPQHF,TGTGCCTGGAGCGGGACAGGGGGCCAGCCCCAGCATTTT